This is a list of T cell receptor beta chains from one sample in a study of T cells after yellow fever vaccination. TCRdb independently ran MiXCR on the 5' RACE reads; one entry per CDR3 protein. The sample includes a few hundred thousand distinct CDR3 sequences, 6% to 8% of them seen just once. This material consisted of PBMCs, taken 5 days after the yellow fever booster vaccination. The source of these receptors is a man under 40 who received the YFV17D yellow fever vaccine. Both conserved end residues are part of each CDR3. D genes are given only for firm matches. Some rows mark clone size as missing; the rest say once, few, many or name a class of expanded clone.

TRBD2 | many | TRBJ2-5 | TRBV28 | CASSFLGGRASETQYF | TGTGCCAGCAGTTTTTTGGGCGGGAGGGCCTCAGAGACCCAGTACTTC
NA | few | TRBJ1-4 | TRBV10-3 | CAISGDRSSEKLFF | TGTGCCATCAGCGGGGACCGAAGTAGTGAAAAACTGTTTTTT
NA | many | TRBJ1-2 | TRBV7-2 | CASSLEVPPGGYTF | TGTGCCAGCAGCTTAGAGGTGCCCCCAGGCGGCTACACCTTC
TRBD2 | many | TRBJ2-4 | TRBV18 | CASSPPLWEGSQNIQYF | TGTGCCAGCTCACCACCGCTTTGGGAGGGTTCCCAAAACATTCAGTACTTC
NA | NA | TRBJ2-3 | TRBV29-1 | CSVRMGGIDPSTDTQYF | TGCAGCGTTCGTATGGGTGGTATAGACCCTAGCACAGATACGCAGTATTTT
TRBD2 | many | TRBJ2-1 | TRBV7-9 | CATVGGASGIAEQFF | TGTGCCACCGTAGGGGGGGCTAGCGGGATAGCTGAGCAGTTCTTC
NA | many | TRBJ2-4 | TRBV29-1 | CSAVVPGQITNIQYF | TGCAGCGCCGTGGTGCCAGGGCAAATTACAAACATTCAGTACTTC
NA | few | TRBJ2-2 | TRBV5-4 | CASSFRQGTGELFF | TGTGCCAGCAGCTTCCGGCAGGGAACCGGGGAGCTGTTTTTT
NA | few | TRBJ1-3 | TRBV10-3 | CAISRTGNTIYF | TGTGCCATCAGCCGTACAGGGAACACCATATATTTT
NA | few | TRBJ1-1 | TRBV27 | CASSLSPWGKGTEAFF | TGTGCCAGCAGTTTATCCCCCTGGGGGAAGGGGACTGAAGCTTTCTTT
NA | few | TRBJ2-7 | TRBV20-1 | CSGTGVQYEQYF | TGCAGTGGGACGGGAGTTCAGTACGAGCAGTACTTC
NA | few | TRBJ2-5 | TRBV20-1 | CSAQSGPPETQYF | TGCAGTGCTCAGTCTGGACCCCCCGAGACCCAGTACTTC
NA | many | TRBJ2-3 | TRBV9 | CASSPPPQGVDTQYF | TGTGCCAGCAGCCCCCCACCACAGGGAGTAGATACGCAGTATTTT
TRBD1 | NA | TRBJ2-7 | TRBV29-1 | CSVATGTGVLEQYF | TGCAGCGTTGCCACTGGGACAGGGGTACTCGAGCAGTACTTC
TRBD2 | NA | TRBJ2-7 | TRBV27 | CASSPGLDLPYEQYF | TGTGCCAGCAGTCCGGGACTAGACCTTCCCTACGAGCAGTACTTC
NA | many | TRBJ2-3 | TRBV4-3 | CASSQGWTQYF | TGCGCCAGCAGCCAGGGTTGGACGCAGTATTTT
NA | few | TRBJ2-7 | TRBV19 | CAVTDQSNYEQYF | TGTGCCGTAACGGATCAGAGTAACTACGAGCAGTACTTC
NA | many | TRBJ1-4 | TRBV7-9 | CASSLGAHEKLFF | TGTGCCAGCAGTCTAGGGGCGCATGAAAAACTGTTTTTT
NA | NA | TRBJ2-1 | TRBV20-1 | CSARQGGYNEQFF | TGCAGTGCTAGACAGGGCGGGTACAATGAGCAGTTCTTC
NA | NA | TRBJ2-1 | TRBV28 | CASSLYLNNEQFF | TGTGCCAGCAGTTTATATCTCAACAATGAGCAGTTCTTC
NA | few | TRBJ1-2 | TRBV21-1 | CASSWVGVWDRVNYGYTF | TGTGCCAGCAGCTGGGTCGGCGTCTGGGACAGGGTTAACTATGGCTACACCTTC
TRBD1 | NA | TRBJ2-7 | TRBV19 | CASSKTGVSYEQYF | TGTGCCAGTAGTAAGACAGGGGTATCCTACGAGCAGTACTTC
TRBD2 | many | TRBJ2-3 | TRBV27 | CASSPRTSGTSTDTQYF | TGTGCCAGCAGTCCCCGGACTAGCGGGACTAGCACAGATACGCAGTATTTT
NA | few | TRBJ2-7 | TRBV7-8 | CASSLDLGYKQYF | TGTGCCAGCAGCTTAGACTTGGGGTATAAGCAGTACTTC
NA | NA | TRBJ2-2 | TRBV12-3/TRBV12-4 | CASSHGVIHSTGELFF | TGTGCCAGCAGCCATGGGGTAATCCATTCCACCGGGGAGCTGTTTTTT
NA | many | TRBJ2-7 | TRBV5-1 | CASSLGRVPYEQYF | TGCGCCAGCAGCTTGGGACGGGTCCCCTACGAGCAGTACTTC
NA | NA | TRBJ2-3 | TRBV7-3 | CASSERTGQYF | TGTGCCAGCAGCGAACGGACGGGGCAGTATTTT
TRBD2 | few | TRBJ2-5 | TRBV20-1 | CSAPPSGGAEETQYF | TGCAGTGCCCCACCCTCGGGGGGAGCTGAAGAGACCCAGTACTTC
NA | few | TRBJ2-5 | TRBV27 | CASSLQGTLVETQYF | TGTGCCAGCAGTTTACAGGGGACCCTTGTGGAGACCCAGTACTTC
NA | many | TRBJ2-2 | TRBV7-8 | CASSLFRNTGELFF | TGTGCCAGCAGCTTATTCAGGAACACCGGGGAGCTGTTTTTT
TRBD2 | few | TRBJ2-2 | TRBV12-3/TRBV12-4 | CASRPGLAGVTGELFF | TGTGCCAGCAGGCCGGGACTAGCGGGAGTAACCGGGGAGCTGTTTTTT
TRBD1 | few | TRBJ1-1 | TRBV5-1 | CASSWTGDREAFF | TGCGCCAGCAGCTGGACAGGTGACCGGGAAGCTTTCTTT
NA | few | TRBJ1-5 | TRBV11-2 | CASSPGQTYQPQHF | TGTGCCAGCAGCCCCGGACAGACGTATCAGCCCCAGCATTTT
NA | many | TRBJ2-2 | TRBV7-2 | CASSSRQHTGELFF | TGTGCCAGCAGCTCCCGGCAACACACCGGGGAGCTGTTTTTT
NA | NA | TRBJ2-2 | TRBV19 | CASSIQGSGELFF | TGTGCCAGTAGTATCCAGGGATCCGGGGAGCTGTTTTTT
NA | few | TRBJ2-7 | TRBV20-1 | CSARSGTVAYEQYF | TGCAGTGCTAGATCCGGGACTGTAGCCTACGAGCAGTACTTC
TRBD1 | many | TRBJ1-1 | TRBV7-2 | CASSSGQGTFRTEAFF | TGTGCCAGCAGCTCAGGACAGGGGACATTTCGTACTGAAGCTTTCTTT
TRBD2 | NA | TRBJ2-3 | TRBV28 | CATWTSGSYGTDTQYF | TGTGCCACCTGGACTAGCGGGAGCTACGGCACAGATACGCAGTATTTT
TRBD1 | many | TRBJ1-4 | TRBV5-6 | CASSLGQLTANEKLFF | TGTGCCAGCAGCCTGGGACAGCTGACAGCAAATGAAAAACTGTTTTTT
NA | NA | TRBJ2-1 | TRBV29-1 | CSVVRLQSNEQFF | TGCAGCGTTGTTCGACTACAGAGCAATGAGCAGTTCTTC
NA | NA | TRBJ2-5 | TRBV19 | CASNAGGGETQYF | TGTGCCAGTAACGCTGGAGGCGGAGAGACCCAGTACTTC
TRBD1 | many | TRBJ1-6 | TRBV6-5 | CASSLTGGVYSPLHF | TGTGCCAGCAGTTTAACAGGGGGCGTCTATTCACCCCTCCACTTT